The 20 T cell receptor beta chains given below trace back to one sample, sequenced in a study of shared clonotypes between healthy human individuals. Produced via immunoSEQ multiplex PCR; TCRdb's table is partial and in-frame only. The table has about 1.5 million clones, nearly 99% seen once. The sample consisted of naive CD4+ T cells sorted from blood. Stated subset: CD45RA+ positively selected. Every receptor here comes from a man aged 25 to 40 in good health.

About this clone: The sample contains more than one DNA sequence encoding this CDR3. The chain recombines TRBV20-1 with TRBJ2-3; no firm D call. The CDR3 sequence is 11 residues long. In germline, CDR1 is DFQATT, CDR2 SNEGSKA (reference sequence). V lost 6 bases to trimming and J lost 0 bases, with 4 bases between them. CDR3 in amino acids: CSAGSTDTQYF. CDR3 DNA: TGCAGTGCCGGAAGCACAGATACGCAGTATTTT.

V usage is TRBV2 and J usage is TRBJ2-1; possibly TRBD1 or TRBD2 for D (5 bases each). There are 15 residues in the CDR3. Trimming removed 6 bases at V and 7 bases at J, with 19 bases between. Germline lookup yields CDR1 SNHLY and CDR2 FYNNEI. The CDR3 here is CASRKDGDPRNEQFF. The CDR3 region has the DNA TGTGCCAGCAGGAAAGACGGGGACCCTCGGAATGAGCAGTTCTTC.

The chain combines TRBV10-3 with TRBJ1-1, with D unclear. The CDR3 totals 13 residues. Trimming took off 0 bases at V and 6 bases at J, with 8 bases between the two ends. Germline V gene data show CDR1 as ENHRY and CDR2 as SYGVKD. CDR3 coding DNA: TGTGCCATCAGTGAGTCATCACAAGCTGAAGCTTTCTTT. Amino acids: CAISESSQAEAFF.

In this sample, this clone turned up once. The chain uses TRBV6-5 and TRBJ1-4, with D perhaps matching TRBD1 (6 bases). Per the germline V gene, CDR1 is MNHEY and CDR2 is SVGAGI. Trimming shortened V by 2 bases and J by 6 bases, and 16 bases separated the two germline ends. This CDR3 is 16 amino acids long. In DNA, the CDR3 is TGTGCCAGCAGTTACGGTGGGACACGCGGGGATGAAAAACTGTTTTTT. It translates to CASSYGGTRGDEKLFF.

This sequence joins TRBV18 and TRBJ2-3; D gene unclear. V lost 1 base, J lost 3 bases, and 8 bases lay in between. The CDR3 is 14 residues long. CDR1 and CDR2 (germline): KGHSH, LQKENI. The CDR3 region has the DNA TGTGCCAGCTCACCACAGGACGGGACAGATACGCAGTATTTT. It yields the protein CASSPQDGTDTQYF.

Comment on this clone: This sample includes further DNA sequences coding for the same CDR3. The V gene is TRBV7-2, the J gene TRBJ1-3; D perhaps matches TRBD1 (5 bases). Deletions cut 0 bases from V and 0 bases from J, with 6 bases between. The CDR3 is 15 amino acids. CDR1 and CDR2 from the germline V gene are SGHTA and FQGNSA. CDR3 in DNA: TGTGCCAGCAGCTTAGCTACAGGCTCTGGAAACACCATATATTTT. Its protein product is CASSLATGSGNTIYF.

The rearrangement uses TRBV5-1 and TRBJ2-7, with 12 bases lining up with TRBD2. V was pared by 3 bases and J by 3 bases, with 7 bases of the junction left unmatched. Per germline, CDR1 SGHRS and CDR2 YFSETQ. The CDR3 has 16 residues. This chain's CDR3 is CASSSRLAGVGYEQYF. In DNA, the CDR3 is TGCGCCAGCAGCTCGAGACTAGCGGGAGTCGGCTACGAGCAGTACTTC.

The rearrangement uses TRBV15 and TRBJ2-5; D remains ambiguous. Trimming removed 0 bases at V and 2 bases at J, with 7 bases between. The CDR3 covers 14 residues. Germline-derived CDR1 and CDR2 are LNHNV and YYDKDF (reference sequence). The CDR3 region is CATSRDLEQETQYF. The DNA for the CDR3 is TGTGCCACCAGCAGAGATCTGGAGCAAGAGACCCAGTACTTC.

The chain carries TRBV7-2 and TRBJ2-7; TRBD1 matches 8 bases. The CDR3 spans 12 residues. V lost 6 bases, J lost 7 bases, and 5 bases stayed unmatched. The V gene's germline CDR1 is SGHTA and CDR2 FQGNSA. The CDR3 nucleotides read TGTGCCAGCAGTAGACAGGGGAAAGAGCAGTACTTC. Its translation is CASSRQGKEQYF.

The CDR3: CASSQGVKQGGIGNTEAFF. As DNA, the CDR3 is TGCGCCAGCAGTCAAGGGGTCAAACAGGGAGGCATTGGGAACACTGAAGCTTTCTTT. The V call is TRBV23-1, the J call TRBJ1-1; D is possibly TRBD1 (6 bases). TRBV23-1 is an open reading frame, and its role is uncertain. Trimming took off 2 bases at V and 1 base at J, with 23 bases between the two ends. The CDR3 consists of 19 residues.

DNA for the CDR3: TGTGCCAGCATCTTCCTAAGGGGCCTAAATTCGATAGCTAACTATGGCTACACCTTC. This encodes CASIFLRGLNSIANYGYTF. V gene TRBV7-9 combines with J gene TRBJ1-2; possible D gene TRBD1, 5 bases. This CDR3 contains 19 residues. Germline CDR1 is SEHNR and CDR2 is FQNEAQ (reference sequence). The V and J ends lost 7 bases and 0 bases respectively, with 27 bases between them.

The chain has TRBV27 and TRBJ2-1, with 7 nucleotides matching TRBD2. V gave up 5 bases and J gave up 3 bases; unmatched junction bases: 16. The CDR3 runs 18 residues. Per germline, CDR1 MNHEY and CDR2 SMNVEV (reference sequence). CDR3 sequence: CASSPSSRGGPGYNEQFF. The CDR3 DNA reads TGTGCCAGCAGTCCCTCCAGCCGGGGAGGGCCGGGCTACAATGAGCAGTTCTTC.

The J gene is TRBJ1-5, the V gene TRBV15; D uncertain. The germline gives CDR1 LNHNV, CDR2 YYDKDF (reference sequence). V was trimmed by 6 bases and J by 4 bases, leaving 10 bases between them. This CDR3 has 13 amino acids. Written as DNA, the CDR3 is TGTGCCACCAGTCTCGGGGTTAATCAGCCCCAGCATTTT. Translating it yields CATSLGVNQPQHF.

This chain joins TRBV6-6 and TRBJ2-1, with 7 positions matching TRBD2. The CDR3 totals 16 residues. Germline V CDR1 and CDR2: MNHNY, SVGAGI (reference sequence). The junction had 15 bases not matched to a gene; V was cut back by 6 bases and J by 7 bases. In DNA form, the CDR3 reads TGTGCCAGCAGCCGCCAGGGTTCGGGAGCGGGGAATGAGCAGTTCTTC. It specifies CASSRQGSGAGNEQFF.

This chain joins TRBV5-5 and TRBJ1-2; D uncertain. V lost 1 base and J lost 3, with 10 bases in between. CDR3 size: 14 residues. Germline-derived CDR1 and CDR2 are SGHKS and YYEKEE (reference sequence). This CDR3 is CASSLKIADYGYTF. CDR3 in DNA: TGTGCCAGCAGCTTGAAGATAGCAGACTATGGCTACACCTTC.

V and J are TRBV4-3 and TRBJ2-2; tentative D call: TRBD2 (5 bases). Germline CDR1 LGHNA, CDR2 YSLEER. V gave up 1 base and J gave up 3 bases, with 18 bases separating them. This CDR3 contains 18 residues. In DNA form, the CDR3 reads TGCGCCAGCAGCCAAGGAGAGGGTTGGATAGGTTACACCGGGGAGCTGTTTTTT. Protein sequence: CASSQGEGWIGYTGELFF.

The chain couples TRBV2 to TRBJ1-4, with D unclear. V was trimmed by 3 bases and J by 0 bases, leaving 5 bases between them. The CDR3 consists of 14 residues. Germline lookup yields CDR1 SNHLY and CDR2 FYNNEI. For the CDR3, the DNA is TGTGCCAGCAGTGAGCGGGCAACTAATGAAAAACTGTTTTTT. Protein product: CASSERATNEKLFF.

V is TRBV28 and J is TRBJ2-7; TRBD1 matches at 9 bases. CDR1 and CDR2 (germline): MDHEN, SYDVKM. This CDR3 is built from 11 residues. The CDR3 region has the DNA TGTGCCAGCAGTACCGGGACAGGGTTTTTCGTC. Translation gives CASSTGTGFFV.

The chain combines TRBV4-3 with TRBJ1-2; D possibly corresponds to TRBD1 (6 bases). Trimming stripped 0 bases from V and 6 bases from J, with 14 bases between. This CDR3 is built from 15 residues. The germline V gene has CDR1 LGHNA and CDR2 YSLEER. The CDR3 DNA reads TGCGCCAGCAGCCAAGATTTTGCAGGGGTGAATGGCTACACCTTC. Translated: CASSQDFAGVNGYTF.

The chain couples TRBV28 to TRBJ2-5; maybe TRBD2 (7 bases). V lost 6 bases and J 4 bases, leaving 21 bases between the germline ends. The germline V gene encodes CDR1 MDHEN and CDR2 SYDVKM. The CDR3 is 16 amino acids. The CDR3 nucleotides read TGTGCCAGCAGACCAATGGGGGGGCCACGGGTAGAGACCCAGTACTTC. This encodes CASRPMGGPRVETQYF.